The rows below give T cell receptor beta chains drawn from one sample of a study of regulatory T cells in long-lasting Graves disease. TCRdb processed the multiplex PCR reads anew with MiXCR; each CDR3 protein has one entry. The table includes over 350,000 distinct CDR3 sequences, 14% detected once. These same data were also listed under a study on T cells in Graves' hyperthyroidism and ophthalmopathy.

This specimen was peripheral blood mononuclear cells (PBMCs), taken at new diagnosis, from a patient treated with antithyroid drugs. Receptors were obtained from a woman aged 45-65 years with Graves disease. CDR3s include the opening cysteine and the closing phenylalanine or tryptophan. Fields, in order: J gene, D gene, clone size, V gene, CDR3 protein, CDR3 DNA. D genes are given only for firm matches. Some rows have no size entry. The others give once, few or many, or a class for an expanded clone.

TRBJ2-1 TRBD1 few TRBV3-1 CASSQALDRGRLFF TGTGCCAGCAGCCAAGCTTTAGACAGGGGACGGCTTTTCTTC
TRBJ2-2 TRBD2 few TRBV7-9 CASSPSGRPANTGELFF TGTGCCAGCAGTCCCAGCGGGAGGCCCGCGAACACCGGGGAGCTGTTTTTT
TRBJ2-5 TRBD1 . TRBV28 CASSLTPTGVRETQYF TGTGCCAGCAGTTTAACCCCGACAGGGGTCCGGGAGACCCAGTACTTC
TRBJ2-3 . many TRBV15 CATSGQREILTDTQYF TGTGCCACCAGCGGACAGCGGGAAATTCTGACAGATACGCAGTATTTT
TRBJ1-6 . many TRBV2 CASSVTSSYNSPLHF TGTGCCAGCAGTGTCACGAGCTCCTATAATTCACCCCTCCACTTT
TRBJ2-1 TRBD2 many TRBV27 CASSPRLAGSYNEQFF TGTGCCAGCAGTCCAAGACTAGCGGGGTCCTACAATGAGCAGTTCTTC
TRBJ2-7 TRBD1 many TRBV7-9 CASSWGIPGGISYEQYF TGTGCCAGCAGCTGGGGAATCCCAGGGGGAATCTCCTACGAGCAGTACTTC
TRBJ2-7 . . TRBV29-1 CSGSLARSYEQYF TGCAGCGGATCCCTAGCGAGGTCCTACGAGCAGTACTTC
TRBJ2-5 . many TRBV5-1 CASSVNGVGQETQYF TGCGCCAGCAGCGTCAATGGGGTGGGGCAAGAGACCCAGTACTTC
TRBJ1-1 TRBD1 many TRBV7-9 CASSPNRGLNTEAFF TGTGCCAGCAGCCCCAACAGGGGGCTGAACACTGAAGCTTTCTTT
TRBJ2-7 . many TRBV28 CASSLNLGIYEQYF TGTGCCAGCAGTTTGAACCTAGGGATCTACGAGCAGTACTTC
TRBJ2-1 TRBD1 many TRBV29-1 CSGRDRTYNEQFF TGCAGCGGCCGGGACAGGACTTACAATGAGCAGTTCTTC
TRBJ2-7 TRBD2 many TRBV30 CAGTIGGLHEQYF TGTGCCGGGACTATCGGAGGTCTTCACGAGCAGTACTTC
TRBJ2-1 TRBD1 . TRBV7-9 CASSLGWDSYNEQFF TGTGCCAGCAGCTTAGGGTGGGACAGTTACAATGAGCAGTTCTTC
TRBJ2-2 . few TRBV7-2 CASSLSRGNTGELFF TGTGCCAGCAGCCTGTCCCGGGGTAACACCGGGGAGCTGTTTTTT
TRBJ1-5 . many TRBV12-3/TRBV12-4 CASTLGGDDQPQHF TGTGCCAGCACCCTCGGGGGGGATGATCAGCCCCAGCATTTT
TRBJ1-5 TRBD1 many TRBV6-1 CASGTRGYQPQHF TGTGCCAGCGGGACCAGGGGGTACCAGCCCCAGCATTTT
TRBJ1-4 TRBD1 many TRBV7-8 CASSMGTATNEKLFF TGTGCCAGCAGCATGGGGACAGCAACTAATGAAAAACTGTTTTTT
TRBJ2-7 . many TRBV30 CAWSFRDGYEQYF TGTGCCTGGAGCTTCCGGGACGGCTACGAGCAGTACTTC
TRBJ2-1 TRBD1 few TRBV9 CASSGHRDRVGNEQFF TGTGCCAGCAGCGGCCACCGGGACAGGGTAGGCAATGAGCAGTTCTTC
TRBJ1-1 . many TRBV30 CAWSFGGNTEAFF TGTGCCTGGAGTTTCGGGGGGAACACTGAAGCTTTCTTT
TRBJ1-2 . once TRBV28 CASGLGGAYGYTF TGTGCCAGCGGTTTAGGCGGGGCCTATGGCTACACCTTC